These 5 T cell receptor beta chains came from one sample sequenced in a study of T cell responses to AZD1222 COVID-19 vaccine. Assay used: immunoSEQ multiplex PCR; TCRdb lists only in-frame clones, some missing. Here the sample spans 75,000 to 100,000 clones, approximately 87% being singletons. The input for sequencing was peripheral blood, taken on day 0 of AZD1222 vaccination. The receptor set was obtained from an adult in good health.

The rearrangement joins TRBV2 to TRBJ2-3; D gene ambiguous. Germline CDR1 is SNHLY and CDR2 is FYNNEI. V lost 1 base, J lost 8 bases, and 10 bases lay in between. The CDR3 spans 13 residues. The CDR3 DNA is TGTGCCAGCAGTGAAGTCTCCCTCGGTACGCAGTATTTT. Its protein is CASSEVSLGTQYF.

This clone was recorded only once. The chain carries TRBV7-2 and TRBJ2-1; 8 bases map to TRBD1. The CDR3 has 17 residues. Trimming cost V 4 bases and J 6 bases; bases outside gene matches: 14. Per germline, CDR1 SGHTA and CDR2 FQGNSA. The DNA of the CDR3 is TGTGCCAGCAGCTCAAAGGTCGGACAGGGCATCACCAATGAGCAGTTCTTC. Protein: CASSSKVGQGITNEQFF.

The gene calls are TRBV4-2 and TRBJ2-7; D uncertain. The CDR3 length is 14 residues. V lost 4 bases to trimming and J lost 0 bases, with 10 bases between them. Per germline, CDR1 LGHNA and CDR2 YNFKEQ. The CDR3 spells CASSRADSSYEQYF. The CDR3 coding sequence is TGTGCCAGCAGCCGGGCCGACTCCTCCTACGAGCAGTACTTC.

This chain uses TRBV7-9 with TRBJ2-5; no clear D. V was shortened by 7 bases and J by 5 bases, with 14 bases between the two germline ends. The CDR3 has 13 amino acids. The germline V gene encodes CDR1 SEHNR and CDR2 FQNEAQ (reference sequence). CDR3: CASTLTREETQYF. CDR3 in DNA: TGTGCCAGCACCCTGACCAGAGAGGAGACCCAGTACTTC.

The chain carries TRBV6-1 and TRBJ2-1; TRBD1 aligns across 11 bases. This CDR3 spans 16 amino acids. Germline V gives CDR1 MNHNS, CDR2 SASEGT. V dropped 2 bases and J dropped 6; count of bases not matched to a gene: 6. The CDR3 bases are TGTGCCAGCAGTGAACGGGGGACAGGGGGGTCCAATGAGCAGTTCTTC. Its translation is CASSERGTGGSNEQFF.